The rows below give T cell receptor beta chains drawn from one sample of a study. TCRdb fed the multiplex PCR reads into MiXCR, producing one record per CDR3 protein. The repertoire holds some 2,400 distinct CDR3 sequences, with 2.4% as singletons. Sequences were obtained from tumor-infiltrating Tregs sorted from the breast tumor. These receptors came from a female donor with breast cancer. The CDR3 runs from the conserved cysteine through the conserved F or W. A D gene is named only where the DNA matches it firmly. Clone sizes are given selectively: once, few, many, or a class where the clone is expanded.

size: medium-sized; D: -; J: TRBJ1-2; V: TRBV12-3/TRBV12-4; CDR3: CASSLSPGSNYGYTF; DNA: TGTGCCAGCAGTTTATCCCCAGGGTCTAACTATGGCTACACCTTC
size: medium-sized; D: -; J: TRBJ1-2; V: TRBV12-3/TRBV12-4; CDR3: CASARQEYYGYTF; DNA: TGTGCCAGCGCCCGACAGGAATACTATGGCTACACCTTC
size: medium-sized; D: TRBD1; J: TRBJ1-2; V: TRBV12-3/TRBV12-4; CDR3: CASSLGQTYGYTF; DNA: TGTGCCAGCAGTTTGGGACAGACCTATGGCTACACCTTC
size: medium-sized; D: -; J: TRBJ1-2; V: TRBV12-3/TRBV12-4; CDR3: CASSLSQGWGYTF; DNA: TGTGCCAGCAGTTTATCCCAGGGGTGGGGCTACACCTTC
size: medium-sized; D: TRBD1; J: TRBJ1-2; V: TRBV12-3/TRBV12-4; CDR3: CASSLETGAGGYTF; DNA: TGTGCCAGCAGTTTAGAAACAGGGGCAGGAGGCTACACCTTC
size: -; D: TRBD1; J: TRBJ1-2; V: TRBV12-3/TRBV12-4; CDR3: CANSFGTGVGYTF; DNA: TGTGCCAACAGTTTTGGGACAGGAGTTGGCTACACCTTC
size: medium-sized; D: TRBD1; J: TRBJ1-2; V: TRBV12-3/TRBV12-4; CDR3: CASSRDSYGYTF; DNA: TGTGCCAGCAGCCGGGACAGCTATGGCTACACCTTC
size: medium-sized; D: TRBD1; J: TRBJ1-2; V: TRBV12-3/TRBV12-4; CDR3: CASTPGTGTSYTF; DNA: TGTGCCAGCACCCCTGGGACAGGGACCAGCTACACCTTC
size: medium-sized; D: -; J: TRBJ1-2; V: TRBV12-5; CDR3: CASGVEDDRRYGYTF; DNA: TGTGCTAGTGGCGTGGAAGACGACAGGCGATATGGCTACACCTTC
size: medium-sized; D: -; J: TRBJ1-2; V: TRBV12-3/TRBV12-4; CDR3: CASSFGQSYGYTF; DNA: TGTGCCAGCAGTTTCGGCCAGTCCTATGGCTACACCTTC
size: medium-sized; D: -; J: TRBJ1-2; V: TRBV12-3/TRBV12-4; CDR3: CASSFPLYYGYTF; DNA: TGTGCCAGCAGTTTCCCCTTATACTATGGCTACACCTTC
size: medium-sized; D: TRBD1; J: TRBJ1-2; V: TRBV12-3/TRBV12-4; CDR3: CASSTTDRDGYTF; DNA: TGTGCCAGCAGCACAACCGACAGGGATGGCTACACCTTC
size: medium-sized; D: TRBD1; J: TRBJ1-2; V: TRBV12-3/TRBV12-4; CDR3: CASTPSTGTVFSGYTF; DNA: TGTGCCAGCACTCCATCTACCGGGACAGTCTTCTCCGGCTACACCTTC
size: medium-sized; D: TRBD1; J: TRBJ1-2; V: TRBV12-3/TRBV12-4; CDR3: CASSSRIQGRNYGYTF; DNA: TGTGCCAGCAGTTCTCGGATACAGGGGCGTAACTATGGCTACACCTTC
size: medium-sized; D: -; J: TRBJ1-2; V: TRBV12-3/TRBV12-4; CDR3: CASSSGQSDGYTF; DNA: TGTGCCAGCAGTTCCGGACAGTCAGATGGCTACACCTTC
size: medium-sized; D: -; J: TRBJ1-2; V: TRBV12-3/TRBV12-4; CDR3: CASTPGHSNYGYTF; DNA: TGTGCCAGCACCCCGGGACACTCAAACTATGGCTACACCTTC